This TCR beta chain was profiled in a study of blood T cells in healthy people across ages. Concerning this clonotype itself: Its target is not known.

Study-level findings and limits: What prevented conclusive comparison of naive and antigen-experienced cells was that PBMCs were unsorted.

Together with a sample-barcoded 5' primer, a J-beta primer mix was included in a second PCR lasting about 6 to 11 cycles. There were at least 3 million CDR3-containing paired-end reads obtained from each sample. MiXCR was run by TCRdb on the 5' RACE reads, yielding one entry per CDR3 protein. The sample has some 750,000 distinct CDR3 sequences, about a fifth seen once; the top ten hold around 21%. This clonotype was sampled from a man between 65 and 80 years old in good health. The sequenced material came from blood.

In nucleotides, the CDR3 is TGTGCCAGCAGGGTGTACTCCTACAATGAGCAGTTCTTC. It specifies CASRVYSYNEQFF. V gene TRBV12-3 or TRBV12-4 combines with J gene TRBJ2-1; no reliable D call. V lost 6 bases to trimming and J lost 0 bases, with 6 bases between them. The CDR3 loop spans 13 amino acids.